This T cell receptor beta chain emerged from a study of vaccination and CD4 T cells after COVID-19. Study-wide context: Median time from second vaccine dose to sampling was about 70 days (14 to 241).

Time point given: late sampling 161 to 241 days after vaccination in three convalescent patients. Treatment noted: roughly nine-day PBMC culture with coronavirus spike peptide pools or control peptides (ViraFEST assay). This clonotype was picked up one time. The antigen remains undetermined. Germline CDR1 and CDR2: DFQATT and SNEGSKA (reference sequence). Trimming took 4 bases from V and 9 from J; bases not matched to a gene: 8. The CDR3 spans 15 residues. An Oncomine TCR Beta short-read assay was used to sequence the DNA from cultured CD4+ T cells. Once CD4+ T cells had been cultured, genomic DNA was extracted from them. Using its own MiXCR run on the PCR reads, TCRdb lists one record per CDR3 protein. This sample has around 25,000 distinct CDR3 sequences, with 30% found just once.

The sample was CD4+ T cells from blood, cultured in vitro, taken about 7 months after SARS-CoV-2 vaccination. This TCR derives from a human donor who had recovered from COVID-19. This rearrangement joins TRBV20-1 to TRBJ2-1; 14 positions match TRBD2. The CDR3 DNA reads TGCAGTGCTACCAAAGGACTAGCGGGAGGCGGTGAGCAGTTCTTC. Its protein is CSATKGLAGGGEQFF.